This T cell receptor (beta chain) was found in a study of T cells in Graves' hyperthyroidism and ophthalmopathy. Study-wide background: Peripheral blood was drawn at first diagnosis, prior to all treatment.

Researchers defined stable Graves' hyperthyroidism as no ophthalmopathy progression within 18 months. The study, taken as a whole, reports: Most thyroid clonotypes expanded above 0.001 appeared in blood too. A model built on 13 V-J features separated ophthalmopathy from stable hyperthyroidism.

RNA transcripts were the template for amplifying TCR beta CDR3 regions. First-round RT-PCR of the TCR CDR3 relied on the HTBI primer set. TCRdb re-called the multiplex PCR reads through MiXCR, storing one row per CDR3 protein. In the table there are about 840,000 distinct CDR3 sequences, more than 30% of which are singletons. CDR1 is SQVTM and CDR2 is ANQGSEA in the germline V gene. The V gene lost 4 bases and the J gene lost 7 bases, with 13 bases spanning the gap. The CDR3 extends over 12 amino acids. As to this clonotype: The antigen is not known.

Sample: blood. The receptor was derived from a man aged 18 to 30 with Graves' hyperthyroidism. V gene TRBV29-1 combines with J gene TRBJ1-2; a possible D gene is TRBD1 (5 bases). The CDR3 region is CSVGEGAVGYTF. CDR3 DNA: TGCAGCGTTGGTGAAGGGGCGGTTGGCTACACCTTC. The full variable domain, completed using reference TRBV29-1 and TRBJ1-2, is SAVISQKPSRDICQRGTSLTIQCQVDSQVTMMFWYRQQPGQSLTLIATANQGSEATYESGFVIDKFPISRPNLTFSTLTVSNMSPEDSSIYLCSVGEGAVGYTFGSGTRLTVV.